Shown below are 5 T cell receptor beta chains from a single sample sequenced in a study. TCRdb analysed the RT-PCR reads with MiXCR anew, one entry per CDR3 protein. This sample carries about 700,000 distinct CDR3 sequences, approximately 14% of them seen once, and the ten largest clones take roughly 3.9%. What was sequenced was memory CD4+ T cells from blood. These receptor sequences come from a female donor in good health, serving as a healthy control.

In this sample, this clonotype turned up many times. The V gene is TRBV5-8, the J gene TRBJ2-1, with 8 bases aligning to TRBD2. The germline CDR1 and CDR2 sequences are SGHTS and YDEGEE. Unmatched junction bases numbered 9, after V lost 1 base and J lost 9 bases. The CDR3 consists of 15 residues. Written as DNA, the CDR3 is TGTGCCAGCAGCTTGAGTGGCCTCCGGGGGGGTGAGCAGTTCTTC. The encoded protein is CASSLSGLRGGEQFF.

The rearrangement uses TRBV20-1 and TRBJ1-2, with a possible D match to TRBD1 (5 bases). CDR1 is DFQATT and CDR2 is SNEGSKA in the germline V gene (reference sequence). CDR3 length: 14 amino acids. Trimming pared 3 bases from V and 4 bases from J, leaving 15 bases between. The CDR3 sequence: CSASLAREGYGYTF. Here the CDR3 DNA reads TGCAGTGCTAGTTTGGCCAGGGAAGGCTATGGCTACACCTTC.

This clonotype has just a few counts. The chain couples TRBV29-1 to TRBJ1-1; 8 nucleotides align to TRBD1. The CDR3 runs to 15 residues. CDR1 and CDR2 from the germline V gene are SQVTM and ANQGSEA. J was trimmed by 0 bases and V by 4 bases; bases with no gene match: 7. The DNA for the CDR3 is TGCAGCGTTGGTACAGGGGGGTTCCTGAACACTGAAGCTTTCTTT. This encodes CSVGTGGFLNTEAFF.

This chain links TRBV3-1 with TRBJ1-5, with D unresolved. CDR1 is LGHDT, CDR2 YNNKEL, per germline (reference sequence). Trimming took off 0 bases at V and 5 bases at J, with 8 bases between the two ends. The CDR3 has 14 residues. The CDR3 coding sequence is TGTGCCAGCAGCCAAGAGGGCGGCTATCAGCCCCAGCATTTT. Amino acids: CASSQEGGYQPQHF.

This clonotype appeared a few times. This rearrangement joins TRBV18 to TRBJ1-5; a weak D match, TRBD1 (6 bases). V lost 2 bases to trimming and J lost 3 bases, with 14 bases between them. In germline, CDR1 is KGHSH, CDR2 LQKENI. The CDR3 has 16 amino acids. The CDR3 protein is CASSPSRQAINQPQHF. CDR3 DNA sequence: TGTGCCAGCTCACCATCTAGACAGGCGATCAATCAGCCCCAGCATTTT.